This TCR beta chain was captured by sequencing in a study of post-analysis software for immune sequencing data. Study context: Secondary progressive, relapsing-remitting and progressive-relapsing multiple sclerosis were among the included disease courses. Study results and limitations: Samples made in the same batch grouped tightly together by F measure. Higher frequency in patients than in controls was seen for about five TRBV segments, with TRBV5-6, TRBV5-1 and TRBV20-1 among them. Controls' normalized Chao1 diversity significantly exceeded that of multiple sclerosis patients.

This clonotype was counted only a few times. The antigen remains unidentified. The V end lost 0 bases, the J end lost 11 bases, and 20 bases lay between the germline ends. This CDR3 contains 16 residues. Germline-derived CDR1 and CDR2 are SGHRS and YFSETQ. The library was made from cDNA and included unique molecular identifiers. Roughly 0.5 million cDNA molecules were obtained from approximately 0.91 to 9.4 million T cells. TCRdb analysed the PCR reads with MiXCR anew, one entry per CDR3 protein. The data contain some 260,000 distinct CDR3 sequences, 35% to 40% of them singletons. This chain uses TRBV5-1 with TRBJ1-4; unclear D gene. The source is a girl aged 5 to 17 with multiple sclerosis. Sequences were obtained from blood. As DNA, the CDR3 is TGCGCCAGCAGCTTGGGGGATCGGGGATTTAATGGGAAACTGTTTTTT. Translated, it gives CASSLGDRGFNGKLFF.